This TCR beta chain came from a study of cytomegalovirus exposure and HLA in healthy donors. In the study overall: Caucasian-associated ancestry cluster membership applied to under 85% of over 350 genotyped donors.

The length of the CDR3 is 15 residues. From germline, CDR1 is SGHTA and CDR2 FQGNSA. V was pared by 6 bases and J by 4 bases, with 18 bases between. 60 Vbeta and 13 Jbeta primers were used in PCR. The data were produced by immunoSEQ multiplex PCR, yet TCRdb's version contains in-frame clones alone and is incomplete. The data hold about 150,000 clones, with roughly 9.6% observed a single time. The material sequenced was PBMCs. The clonotype originates from a woman in her thirties or forties in good health and CMV-seropositive. The chain has TRBV7-2 and TRBJ1-1; tentative D call: TRBD1 (6 bases). CDR3 DNA sequence: TGTGCCAGCAGGCCCGCTAGCAACAGGGCCACTGAAGCTTTCTTT. Translating it yields CASRPASNRATEAFF. The variable domain in full, with the rest retrieved from reference TRBV7-2 and TRBJ1-1, is GAGVSQSPSNKVTEKGKDVELRCDPISGHTALYWYRQSLGQGLEFLIYFQGNSAPDKSGLPSDRFSAERTGGSVSTLTIQRTQQEDSAVYLCASRPASNRATEAFFGQGTRLTVV.